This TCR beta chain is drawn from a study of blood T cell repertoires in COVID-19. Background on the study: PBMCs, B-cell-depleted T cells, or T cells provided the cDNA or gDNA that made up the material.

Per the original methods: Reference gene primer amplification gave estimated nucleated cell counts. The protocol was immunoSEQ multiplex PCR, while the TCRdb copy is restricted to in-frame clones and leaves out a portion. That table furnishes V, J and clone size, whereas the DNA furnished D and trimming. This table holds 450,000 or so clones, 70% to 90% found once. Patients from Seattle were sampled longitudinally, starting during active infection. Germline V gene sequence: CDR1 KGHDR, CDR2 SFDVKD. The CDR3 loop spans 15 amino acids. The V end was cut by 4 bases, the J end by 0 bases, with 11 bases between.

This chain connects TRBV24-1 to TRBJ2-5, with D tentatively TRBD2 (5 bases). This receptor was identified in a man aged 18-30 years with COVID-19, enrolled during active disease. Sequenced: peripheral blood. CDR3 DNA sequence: TGTGCCACCAGTGACCCCGGACTGCACCAAGAGACCCAGTACTTC. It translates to CATSDPGLHQETQYF.